This T cell receptor (beta chain) comes out of a study of blood T cell repertoires in COVID-19. The assay was immunoSEQ multiplex PCR, and TCRdb's table has in-frame clones only and misses some. The table lists 150,000 to 200,000 clones, 70% to 90% of them singletons. This CDR3 has 16 residues. Germline CDR1 SGHVS, CDR2 FQNEAQ. V lost 2 bases to trimming and J lost 6 bases; unmatched junction nucleotides: 10. The chain links TRBV7-8 to TRBJ2-1; 7 nucleotides match TRBD1. Material for sequencing was peripheral blood. This sequence originates from a man aged 60 to 75 with active or convalescent COVID-19. Written as DNA, the CDR3 is TGTGCCAGCAGCTTATCAGGGGGTAGACAGACCAATGAGCAGTTCTTC. Its translation: CASSLSGGRQTNEQFF.